This TCR beta chain was recovered during a study of blood T cell repertoires in COVID-19. The table came from immunoSEQ multiplex PCR; TCRdb's copy has only in-frame clones and leaves some out. The table has tens of thousands of clones, 70% to 85% seen once; the top ten hold roughly 14%. Seattle enrolled patients during active infection and tracked them longitudinally. Germline values: CDR1 LNHDA, CDR2 SQIVND (reference sequence). There are 18 residues in the CDR3. V was trimmed by 1 base and J by 0 bases, leaving 18 bases between them. The receptor's source is a man between 50 and 59 years old with COVID-19, enrolled during active disease. The chain couples TRBV19 to TRBJ2-5; D might be TRBD2 (7 bases). Sequenced sample: peripheral blood. CDR3 bases: TGTGCCAGTAGTATAGGTCCGAAGCGGGACATGTACCAAGAGACCCAGTACTTC. It yields the protein CASSIGPKRDMYQETQYF.